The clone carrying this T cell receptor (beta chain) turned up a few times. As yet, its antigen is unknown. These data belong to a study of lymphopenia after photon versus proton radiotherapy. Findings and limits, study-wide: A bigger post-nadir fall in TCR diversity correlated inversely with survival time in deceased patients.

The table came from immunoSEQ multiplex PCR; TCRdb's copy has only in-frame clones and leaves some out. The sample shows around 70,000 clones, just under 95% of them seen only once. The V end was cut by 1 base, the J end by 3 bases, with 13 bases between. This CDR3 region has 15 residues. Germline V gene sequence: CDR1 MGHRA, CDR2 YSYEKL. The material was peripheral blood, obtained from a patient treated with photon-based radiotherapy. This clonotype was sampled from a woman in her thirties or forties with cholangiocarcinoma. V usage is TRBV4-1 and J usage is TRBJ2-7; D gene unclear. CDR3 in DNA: TGCGCCAGCAGCCAAGCGCTCGTAGGTGGCTACGAGCAGTACTTC. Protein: CASSQALVGGYEQYF.